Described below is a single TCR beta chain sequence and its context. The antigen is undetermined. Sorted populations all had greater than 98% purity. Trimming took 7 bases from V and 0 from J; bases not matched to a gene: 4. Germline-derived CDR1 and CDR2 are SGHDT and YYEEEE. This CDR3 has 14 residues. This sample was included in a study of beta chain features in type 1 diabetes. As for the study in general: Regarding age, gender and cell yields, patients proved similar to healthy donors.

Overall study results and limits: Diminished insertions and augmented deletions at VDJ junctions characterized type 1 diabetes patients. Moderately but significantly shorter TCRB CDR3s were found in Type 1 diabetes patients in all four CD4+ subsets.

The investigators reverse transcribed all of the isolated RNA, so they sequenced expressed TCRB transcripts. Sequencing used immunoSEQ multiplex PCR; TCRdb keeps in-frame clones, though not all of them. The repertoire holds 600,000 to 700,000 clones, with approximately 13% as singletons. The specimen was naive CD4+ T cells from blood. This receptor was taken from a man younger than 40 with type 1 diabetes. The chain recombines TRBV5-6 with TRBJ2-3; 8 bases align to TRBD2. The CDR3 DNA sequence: TGTGCCAGCCGGGGGGGCGTTAGCACAGATACGCAGTATTTT. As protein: CASRGGVSTDTQYF.